A selection of T cell receptor beta chains follows, all from one sample in a study of metastatic and nonmetastatic thyroid tumors. Via MiXCR, TCRdb re-called the PCR reads. This sample has roughly 70,000 clones; more than 15% occur once, and the top ten carry 9.5% to 15%. The sequenced material came from blood. The receptors derive from a female donor with papillary thyroid cancer or a benign thyroid nodule (not recorded which). Some clones in this sample may be carry-over from other donors' samples. CDR3s include the opening cysteine and the closing phenylalanine or tryptophan. A D gene is named only where the DNA matches it firmly. Some rows have no size entry. The others give once, few or many, or a class for an expanded clone.

j_gene | d_gene | v_gene | abundance | CDR3aa | CDR3nt
TRBJ2-7 | TRBD2 | TRBV11-1 | . | CASSKGLAGGPYEQYF | TGTGCCAGCAGCAAAGGACTAGCGGGAGGGCCCTACGAGCAGTACTTC
TRBJ1-1 | . | TRBV29-1 | many | CSAEGPGGSGAFF | TGCAGCGCCGAGGGGCCCGGGGGCTCGGGAGCTTTCTTT
TRBJ2-2 | TRBD2 | TRBV3-1 | once | CASSPAGTTNTGELFF | TGTGCCAGCAGTCCTGCCGGGACTACTAACACCGGGGAGCTGTTTTTT
TRBJ2-2 | TRBD1 | TRBV15 | few | CATSTRQGRTGELFF | TGTGCCACCAGCACGAGACAGGGTCGGACCGGGGAGCTGTTTTTT
TRBJ2-7 | . | TRBV11-2 | many | CASSYYEQYF | TGTGCCAGCAGCTACTACGAGCAGTACTTC
TRBJ2-1 | . | TRBV4-2 | . | CASRLVLAGLRYENNEQFF | TGTGCCAGCAGATTAGTGTTGGCCGGCCTCAGATATGAGAACAATGAGCAGTTCTTC
TRBJ2-3 | TRBD2 | TRBV9 | . | CASSVGLAGDGDTQYF | TGTGCCAGCAGCGTGGGACTAGCGGGAGACGGAGATACGCAGTATTTT
TRBJ2-6 | . | TRBV28 | few | CASIGGQSGANVLTF | TGTGCCAGCATTGGGGGGCAGTCTGGGGCCAACGTCCTGACTTTC
TRBJ2-1 | . | TRBV12-3/TRBV12-4 | many | CASSDYDSYNEQFF | TGTGCCAGCAGTGACTATGACTCCTACAATGAGCAGTTCTTC
TRBJ2-7 | TRBD2 | TRBV11-2 | few | CASSLEPLTSVRYEQYF | TGTGCCAGCAGCTTAGAGCCCCTGACTAGCGTTCGCTACGAGCAGTACTTC
TRBJ2-3 | . | TRBV6-1 | many | CASTWSGTDTQYF | TGTGCCAGCACCTGGAGTGGCACAGATACGCAGTATTTT
TRBJ2-7 | TRBD2 | TRBV3-1 | many | CASTQAGGAYEQYF | TGTGCCAGCACCCAAGCGGGAGGCGCCTACGAGCAGTACTTC
TRBJ2-5 | . | TRBV6-1 | many | CASSRQPGAGETQYF | TGTGCCAGCAGTCGACAACCAGGGGCCGGAGAGACCCAGTACTTC
TRBJ1-2 | . | TRBV27 | . | CASSLTPDYGYTF | TGTGCCAGCAGTCTCACGCCCGACTATGGCTACACCTTC
TRBJ2-2 | . | TRBV6-1 | many | CASRRSFLEGRGELFF | TGTGCCAGCAGGCGCTCCTTCTTAGAGGGTAGGGGGGAGCTGTTTTTT
TRBJ1-6 | . | TRBV6-2/TRBV6-3 | . | CASSLWQDNSPLHF | TGTGCCAGCAGCCTCTGGCAGGATAATTCACCCCTCCACTTT
TRBJ2-5 | TRBD2 | TRBV3-1 | . | CASSRSGGTGQETQYF | TGTGCCAGCAGTCGTAGCGGGGGAACGGGGCAAGAGACCCAGTACTTC
TRBJ2-4 | . | TRBV5-1 | few | CAGSLVPGEWNIQYF | TGCGCCGGCAGCTTGGTGCCGGGAGAGTGGAACATTCAGTATTTC
TRBJ2-3 | . | TRBV11-2 | many | CASSASTDTQYF | TGTGCCAGCAGCGCATCCACAGATACGCAGTATTTT